The rows below give T cell receptor beta chains drawn from one sample of a study of blood T cell repertoires in COVID-19. Here immunoSEQ multiplex PCR was the method, and the copy in TCRdb shows in-frame clones only, minus some. The repertoire holds some 380,000 clones, with about 87% as singletons. The sequencing input was PBMCs or T cells enriched from blood (not recorded which). These receptors came from a man younger than 45 who had recovered from COVID-19. The CDR3 runs from the conserved cysteine through the conserved F or W. D genes are given only for firm matches. Clone size is shown for a subset of rows, as once, few, many or a class of expanded clone.

J: TRBJ1-6; D: .; V: TRBV14; size: .; DNA: TGTGCCAGCAGCCAAGGGGGGACTCGCTATAATTCACCCCTCCACTTT; CDR3: CASSQGGTRYNSPLHF
J: TRBJ1-4; D: .; V: TRBV5-4; size: .; DNA: TGTGCCAGCAGTCAGGGTTTTTCTAATGAAAAACTGTTTTTT; CDR3: CASSQGFSNEKLFF
J: TRBJ1-2; D: TRBD1; V: TRBV10-3; size: .; DNA: TGTGCCATCAGTGAGTCGACAGGGACCGCTAACTATGGCTACACCTTC; CDR3: CAISESTGTANYGYTF
J: TRBJ1-2; D: .; V: TRBV13; size: .; DNA: TGTGCCAGCGACATTACAGGGATCATCTATGGCTACACCTTC; CDR3: CASDITGIIYGYTF
J: TRBJ2-2; D: TRBD2; V: TRBV7-2; size: .; DNA: TGTGCCAGCAGCTTGGGCCTAGCGGGCACCGGGGAGCTGTTTTTT; CDR3: CASSLGLAGTGELFF
J: TRBJ1-2; D: .; V: TRBV27; size: .; DNA: TGTGCCAGCAGTATCTGGGGGTCGGGGGTCGGCTACACCTTC; CDR3: CASSIWGSGVGYTF
J: TRBJ1-2; D: .; V: TRBV5-6; size: .; DNA: TGTGCCAGCAGCTTGGGGCCAGGGGTCGGGGGCTACACCTTC; CDR3: CASSLGPGVGGYTF
J: TRBJ2-1; D: TRBD1; V: TRBV29-1; size: .; DNA: TGCAGCGTAGATAGTGGGACAGATGTTAATGAGCAGTTCTTC; CDR3: CSVDSGTDVNEQFF
J: TRBJ2-3; D: TRBD2; V: TRBV4-1; size: .; DNA: TGCGCCAGCAGCCAAGTAGAAGCGGGGGGGATGGATACGCAGTATTTT; CDR3: CASSQVEAGGMDTQYF
J: TRBJ1-6; D: .; V: TRBV25-1; size: .; DNA: TGTGCCAGCAGTGAAATAAGCAATTCACCCCTCCACTTT; CDR3: CASSEISNSPLHF
J: TRBJ2-1; D: TRBD2; V: TRBV14; size: .; DNA: TGTGCCAGCAGCCTATATAGCGGGGGGTACAATGAGCAGTTCTTC; CDR3: CASSLYSGGYNEQFF
J: TRBJ2-2; D: TRBD1; V: TRBV5-1; size: .; DNA: TGCGCCAGCTCACCGACAGGGCTGAGCGGGGAGCTGTTTTTT; CDR3: CASSPTGLSGELFF
J: TRBJ1-1; D: .; V: TRBV19; size: .; DNA: TGTGCCAGTAGTTTCCAACTGGGGGGATTAGGCACTGAAGCTTTCTTT; CDR3: CASSFQLGGLGTEAFF
J: TRBJ2-7; D: .; V: TRBV21-1; size: .; DNA: TGTGCCAGCACCGAGCCCGCCTCAACCTACGAGCAGTACTTC; CDR3: CASTEPASTYEQYF
J: TRBJ1-3; D: .; V: TRBV15; size: .; DNA: TGTGCCACCAGCAGAGATTTATCCACCATATATTTT; CDR3: CATSRDLSTIYF
J: TRBJ1-1; D: .; V: TRBV2; size: .; DNA: TGTGCCAGCAGTGAATCAGGGCGGTTGAACACTGAAGCTTTCTTT; CDR3: CASSESGRLNTEAFF
J: TRBJ2-6; D: .; V: TRBV29-1; size: .; DNA: TGCAGCGTTGGTGGGGCCGCAGGGGAGCGTGCTGGGGCCAACGTCCTGACTTTC; CDR3: CSVGGAAGERAGANVLTF
J: TRBJ2-2; D: .; V: TRBV24-1; size: .; DNA: TGTGCCACCAGTGATTTATCCAGCACCGGGGAGCTGTTTTTT; CDR3: CATSDLSSTGELFF
J: TRBJ1-4; D: TRBD1; V: TRBV5-4; size: .; DNA: TGTGCCAGCAGCTCGGCAGGGGGAACTAATGAAAAACTGTTTTTT; CDR3: CASSSAGGTNEKLFF
J: TRBJ2-1; D: .; V: TRBV10-3; size: .; DNA: TGTGCCATCGCTCGGGGTGGGGATGAGCAGTTCTTC; CDR3: CAIARGGDEQFF
J: TRBJ2-1; D: .; V: TRBV3-1/TRBV3-2; size: .; DNA: TGTGCCAGCAGCCAACTCAATGAGCAGTTCTTC; CDR3: CASSQLNEQFF
J: TRBJ2-7; D: .; V: TRBV21-1; size: .; DNA: TGTGCCAGCAGCAACCGGGACAGGGTAACCTACGAGCAGTACTTC; CDR3: CASSNRDRVTYEQYF
J: TRBJ1-2; D: .; V: TRBV5-6; size: .; DNA: TGTGCCAGCAGCTTGTATGGGGCAGGGATGAGTGGCTACACCTTC; CDR3: CASSLYGAGMSGYTF
J: TRBJ2-5; D: TRBD2; V: TRBV30; size: once; DNA: TGTGCCTGGAGTGTAGGGTTAGCGGGGGGCCGGGAGACCCAGTACTTC; CDR3: CAWSVGLAGGRETQYF
J: TRBJ2-4; D: TRBD1; V: TRBV5-4; size: .; DNA: TGTGCCAGCAGCTTAGGGACAGAAAGAAACATTCAGTACTTC; CDR3: CASSLGTERNIQYF
J: TRBJ1-5; D: .; V: TRBV5-5; size: .; DNA: TGTGCCAGCAGCTTGGAGCAGGGGACCAGCAATCAGCCCCAGCATTTT; CDR3: CASSLEQGTSNQPQHF
J: TRBJ2-1; D: TRBD1; V: TRBV7-9; size: .; DNA: TGTGCCAGCAGCGGCCGGGACAGGGTCAATGAGCAGTTCTTC; CDR3: CASSGRDRVNEQFF
J: TRBJ2-7; D: .; V: TRBV20-1; size: .; DNA: TGCAGTGCTAGAGGTAGCTACGAGCAGTACTTC; CDR3: CSARGSYEQYF
J: TRBJ2-1; D: .; V: TRBV6-5; size: .; DNA: TGTGCCAGCAGTTACTCTCGAGGGATCGATGAGCAGTTCTTC; CDR3: CASSYSRGIDEQFF
J: TRBJ1-5; D: .; V: TRBV6-6; size: .; DNA: TGTGCCAGCAGTCCCGACTATAGCAATCAGCCCCAGCATTTT; CDR3: CASSPDYSNQPQHF
J: TRBJ1-2; D: .; V: TRBV6-5; size: .; DNA: TGTGCCAGCAGCTTGGCTAGCCGGGTTAGCTACACCTTC; CDR3: CASSLASRVSYTF
J: TRBJ1-5; D: TRBD1; V: TRBV4-1; size: .; DNA: TGCGCCAGCAGCCAAGATCCGAGTGGTGCAGGGGGAGAGCCCCAGCATTTT; CDR3: CASSQDPSGAGGEPQHF
J: TRBJ1-2; D: TRBD1; V: TRBV7-9; size: .; DNA: TGTGCCAGCAGCCCCTCCGGGACAGACTACTATGGCTACACCTTC; CDR3: CASSPSGTDYYGYTF
J: TRBJ1-1; D: .; V: TRBV5-1; size: .; DNA: TGCGCCAGCAGTCTGTACTCTAAGACTGAAGCTTTCTTT; CDR3: CASSLYSKTEAFF
J: TRBJ1-3; D: .; V: TRBV6-1; size: .; DNA: TGTGCCAGCAGTGAAGTCAGTTATGGAAACACCATATATTTT; CDR3: CASSEVSYGNTIYF
J: TRBJ1-1; D: TRBD1; V: TRBV5-1; size: .; DNA: TGCGCCAGCAGCTCTGGACAGGGTGGGACTGAAGCTTTCTTT; CDR3: CASSSGQGGTEAFF
J: TRBJ1-2; D: TRBD1; V: TRBV5-1; size: .; DNA: TGCGCCAGCAGCTTGGCTGGACAGGGAAATGGCTACACCTTC; CDR3: CASSLAGQGNGYTF
J: TRBJ2-2; D: .; V: TRBV27; size: .; DNA: TGTGCCAGCAGTTTAGAGGCCCAGGGATTATCCGGGGAGCTGTTTTTT; CDR3: CASSLEAQGLSGELFF
J: TRBJ1-2; D: TRBD1; V: TRBV6-5; size: .; DNA: TGTGCCAGCAGTTTAAGGGGCCAGGGGGCACATGGCTACACCTTC; CDR3: CASSLRGQGAHGYTF
J: TRBJ2-1; D: .; V: TRBV9; size: once; DNA: TGTGCCAGCAGCGTTTCCAGCGGGCCTTACAATGAGCAGTTCTTC; CDR3: CASSVSSGPYNEQFF
J: TRBJ1-2; D: .; V: TRBV6-1; size: .; DNA: TGTGCCAGCAGTGGAGCGACACGGGGAAGTGGCTACACCTTC; CDR3: CASSGATRGSGYTF
J: TRBJ2-1; D: .; V: TRBV5-4; size: .; DNA: TGTGCCAGCAGCTTGGCGACTTCCCCCTACAATGAGCAGTTCTTC; CDR3: CASSLATSPYNEQFF
J: TRBJ1-5; D: .; V: TRBV5-8; size: few; DNA: TGTGCCAGCAGCCTAGAGGGCAGAAATCAGCCCCAGCATTTT; CDR3: CASSLEGRNQPQHF
J: TRBJ1-3; D: TRBD1; V: TRBV5-6; size: .; DNA: TGTGCCAGCAGCTCTAAGGGAAGGGGGCCTGGAAACACCATATATTTT; CDR3: CASSSKGRGPGNTIYF
J: TRBJ1-5; D: .; V: TRBV6-5; size: .; DNA: TGTGCCAGCAGCCGCGACACCAGCAATCAGCCCCAGCATTTT; CDR3: CASSRDTSNQPQHF
J: TRBJ1-2; D: .; V: TRBV29-1; size: .; DNA: TGCAGCGTGGTTACGCAGGACTATGGCTACACCTTC; CDR3: CSVVTQDYGYTF
J: TRBJ1-2; D: .; V: TRBV7-9; size: .; DNA: TGTGCCAGCAGCTCTGCAGGGGAGGGGGATGGCTACACCTTC; CDR3: CASSSAGEGDGYTF
J: TRBJ2-1; D: .; V: TRBV15; size: .; DNA: TGTGCCACCAGCAGAGACAAACCTAGCTACAATGAGCAGTTCTTC; CDR3: CATSRDKPSYNEQFF
J: TRBJ2-3; D: .; V: TRBV2; size: .; DNA: TGTGCCAGCAGTGAACCGTTCACAGATACGCAGTATTTT; CDR3: CASSEPFTDTQYF
J: TRBJ1-2; D: TRBD1; V: TRBV7-9; size: .; DNA: TGTGCCAGCAGCTTATGGACAGGGAATTATGGCTACACCTTC; CDR3: CASSLWTGNYGYTF
J: TRBJ1-4; D: TRBD1; V: TRBV10-2; size: once; DNA: TGCGCCAGCAGCAGACAGGGTCGTGGTGAAAAACTGTTTTTT; CDR3: CASSRQGRGEKLFF
J: TRBJ2-3; D: TRBD1; V: TRBV4-1; size: once; DNA: TGCGCCAGCAAGGACAGGGTTTCGGATACGCAGTATTTT; CDR3: CASKDRVSDTQYF
J: TRBJ1-2; D: TRBD1; V: TRBV19; size: once; DNA: TGTGCCAGTAGTCCCGACAGGGGAGTTCTCTATGGCTACACCTTC; CDR3: CASSPDRGVLYGYTF
J: TRBJ1-2; D: .; V: TRBV30; size: once; DNA: TGTGCCTGGCTCGCAGGGTACGGAGGCTACACCTTC; CDR3: CAWLAGYGGYTF
J: TRBJ1-1; D: TRBD1; V: TRBV7-9; size: few; DNA: TGTGCCAGCAGCTCGGGACAGGGGGCGGTCACTGAAGCTTTCTTT; CDR3: CASSSGQGAVTEAFF
J: TRBJ1-5; D: .; V: TRBV18; size: .; DNA: TGTGCCACATCGGGAAGTAATCAGCCCCAGCATTTT; CDR3: CATSGSNQPQHF
J: TRBJ1-4; D: .; V: TRBV6-6; size: .; DNA: TGTGCCAGCAAGAGGGCGGCCCAGGGGAATGAAAAACTGTTTTTT; CDR3: CASKRAAQGNEKLFF
J: TRBJ1-6; D: .; V: TRBV7-9; size: .; DNA: TGTGCCAGCAGCTGGTTTTCCAGGGCTAATTCACCCCTCCACTTT; CDR3: CASSWFSRANSPLHF
J: TRBJ1-2; D: TRBD1; V: TRBV4-1; size: few; DNA: TGCGCCAGCAGCCAAGGGGGGACAGTAGGCTACACCTTC; CDR3: CASSQGGTVGYTF
J: TRBJ2-3; D: .; V: TRBV5-1; size: .; DNA: TGCGCCAGCAGCCTGTGGGGCCCTACAGATACGCAGTATTTT; CDR3: CASSLWGPTDTQYF